This paragraph covers one T cell receptor (beta chain) sequence. CDR3 length: 10 amino acids. V lost 2 bases and J 8 bases, leaving 1 base between the germline ends. The data are from a study of control samples from healthy donors and cancer patients. Clones were sequenced by immunoSEQ multiplex PCR, and TCRdb holds only the in-frame ones, with some missing. The data contain about 140,000 clones, around 94% of them singletons. Source material: blood. The sequence was obtained from a man between 35 and 55 years old in good health. The V and J genes are TRBV12-3 or TRBV12-4 and TRBJ2-1; D is uncertain. CDR3 sequence reads: CASSLYEQFF. The CDR3 DNA sequence: TGTGCCAGCAGTTTATATGAGCAGTTCTTC.